This entry lists 27 T cell receptor beta chains sequenced from one sample in a study of graft-versus-host responses after intestinal transplantation. TCRdb's table, derived via immunoSEQ multiplex PCR, lists solely in-frame clones and lacks some. The sample consists of approximately 100,000 clones, roughly 82% of them appearing once. Sequencing was performed on PBMCs, taken 255 days after intestinal transplant. These receptors all stem from a human patient who received an intestinal transplant, so some T cells may come from the graft donor.

The chain is built from TRBV9 and TRBJ2-5, with a possible D match to TRBD2 (6 bases). Germline loops: CDR1 SGDLS, CDR2 YYNGEE. V lost 3 bases, J lost 5 bases, and 17 bases lay in between. CDR3 length: 15 amino acids. The CDR3 nucleotides read TGTGCCAGCAGCGACCCTGCGGGACCTGGGGAGACCCAGTACTTC. Translating it yields CASSDPAGPGETQYF.

V and J are TRBV28 and TRBJ2-7; tentative D call: TRBD2 (5 bases). The CDR3 has 14 residues. V lost 4 bases and J lost 6, with 16 bases in between. In germline, CDR1 is MDHEN, CDR2 SYDVKM. CDR3 loop: CASSSRRPSSEQYF. For the CDR3, the DNA is TGTGCCAGCAGTTCTCGGAGGCCTTCCAGCGAGCAGTACTTC.

The chain carries TRBV6-1 and TRBJ2-2; the D gene is possibly TRBD1 (6 bases). The CDR3 is 14 residues long. V dropped 5 bases and J dropped 4 bases, with 11 bases sitting between them. Germline V gene lookup returns CDR1 MNHNS and CDR2 SASEGT. CDR3 sequence (DNA): TGTGCCAGCAGTTTACAGGGAACCACCGGGGAGCTGTTTTTT. Translation gives CASSLQGTTGELFF.

This chain links TRBV28 with TRBJ1-3; D is ambiguous. The ends were cut back, 1 base at V and 4 bases at J, with 2 bases in the middle. The CDR3 extends over 12 amino acids. Germline CDR1 MDHEN, CDR2 SYDVKM. CDR3: CASSLSGNTIYF. CDR3 nucleotides: TGTGCCAGCAGTTTATCCGGAAACACCATATATTTT.

The chain combines TRBV28 with TRBJ2-7; 12 nucleotides line up with TRBD2. Germline CDR1 and CDR2: MDHEN and SYDVKM. This CDR3 region has 16 residues. The V and J ends lost 6 bases and 7 bases, in that order; junction bases with no gene match: 13. CDR3 nucleotide sequence: TGTGCCAGCAGCAAGCCCGGACTAGCGGGAAATACGGAGCAGTACTTC. Its protein is CASSKPGLAGNTEQYF.

V and J are TRBV7-9 and TRBJ2-3; D is perhaps TRBD1 (5 bases). Germline-derived CDR1 and CDR2 are SEHNR and FQNEAQ (reference sequence). V lost 8 bases to trimming and J lost 2 bases, with 11 bases between them. CDR3 length: 13 residues. This CDR3 reads CASVQGDTDTQYF. CDR3 coding DNA: TGTGCCAGCGTCCAGGGTGACACAGATACGCAGTATTTT.

As for this clone: Other DNA sequences within the sample encode an identical CDR3. The V and J genes are TRBV6-1 and TRBJ1-5; possibly TRBD1 for D (6 bases). V gave up 2 bases and J gave up 1 base, with 6 bases separating them. The CDR3 is 14 residues long. In germline, CDR1 is MNHNS, CDR2 SASEGT. The CDR3 region is CASSEQGSNQPQHF. For the CDR3, the DNA is TGTGCCAGCAGTGAACAGGGGAGCAATCAGCCCCAGCATTTT.

The V gene is TRBV5-8, the J gene TRBJ2-1, with D possibly being TRBD1 (6 bases). CDR3 length: 14 residues. Trimming removed 4 bases from V and 6 bases from J, with 14 bases in between. CDR1 and CDR2 from the germline V gene are SGHTS and YDEGEE. This CDR3 reads CASSPASGVNEQFF. The CDR3, as DNA: TGTGCCAGCAGCCCAGCCTCAGGGGTCAATGAGCAGTTCTTC.

The V gene is TRBV7-9, the J gene TRBJ2-7; unclear D gene. Germline CDR1 SEHNR, CDR2 FQNEAQ (reference sequence). This CDR3 region has 11 residues. Trimming left V 3 bases short and J 2 bases short, with 2 bases between. The CDR3 DNA reads as TGTGCCAGCAGCTTTACCTACGAGCAGTACTTC. The encoded protein is CASSFTYEQYF.

The chain couples TRBV6-4 to TRBJ2-2, with 9 nucleotides matching TRBD2. The J segment lost 3 bases and the V segment lost 6 bases, leaving 5 bases of the junction unmatched. Germline values: CDR1 MRHNA, CDR2 SNTAGT. The CDR3 length is 15 residues. The CDR3, as DNA: TGTGCCAGCAGGCGGGGGGGCCACGACACCGGGGAGCTGTTTTTT. It specifies CASRRGGHDTGELFF.

This chain uses TRBV28 with TRBJ1-5; D is unclear. V dropped 3 bases and J dropped 2 bases, with 11 bases sitting between them. The length of the CDR3 is 15 residues. The germline gives CDR1 MDHEN, CDR2 SYDVKM. CDR3 sequence: CASSLRVIGNQPQHF. DNA for the CDR3: TGTGCCAGCAGTTTGCGGGTTATAGGCAATCAGCCCCAGCATTTT.

The rearrangement uses TRBV5-1 and TRBJ2-3; 10 bases are a match to TRBD2. The CDR3 covers 19 residues. Per the germline V gene, CDR1 is SGHRS and CDR2 is YFSETQ. V trimming: 3 bases; J trimming: 4 bases; junction bases outside the gene matches: 17. CDR3 nucleotides: TGCGCCAGCAGCTCCCTGACTAGCGGGCCCGCGGGTGTTTCAGATACGCAGTATTTT. This codes for CASSSLTSGPAGVSDTQYF.

V is TRBV27 and J is TRBJ2-5; 9 bases fit TRBD2. The V and J ends lost 5 bases and 4 bases, in that order; junction bases with no gene match: 14. The length of the CDR3 is 17 residues. CDR1 and CDR2 from the germline V gene are MNHEY and SMNVEV (reference sequence). The CDR3 coding sequence is TGTGCCAGCAGTCCATGGGAGATAGCGGGGGTCACAGAGACCCAGTACTTC. Protein product: CASSPWEIAGVTETQYF.

The chain has TRBV14 and TRBJ2-7, with 9 positions matching TRBD1. Germline V gene data show CDR1 as SGHDN and CDR2 as FVKESK. With V trimmed by 0 bases and J by 3 bases, 6 bases remained unmatched. The CDR3 has 16 residues. CDR3 bases: TGTGCCAGCAGCCAAGAGTTACCGGGACAGGGCTACGAGCAGTACGTC. It is translated as CASSQELPGQGYEQYV.

The V call is TRBV9, the J call TRBJ1-1; possible D gene TRBD1, 5 bases. V lost 2 bases and J lost 7, with 21 bases in between. From germline, CDR1 is SGDLS and CDR2 YYNGEE. The CDR3 covers 16 residues. In nucleotides, the CDR3 is TGTGCCAGCAGCGTTCTGACTAACTTCCGGGACGGTGAAGCTTTCTTT. Protein product: CASSVLTNFRDGEAFF.

This chain uses TRBV7-9 with TRBJ2-1; 9 nucleotides align to TRBD2. Germline V lookup: CDR1 SEHNR, CDR2 FQNEAQ (reference sequence). V lost 2 bases to trimming and J lost 2 bases; unmatched junction nucleotides: 1. The CDR3 contains 15 residues. In DNA, the CDR3 is TGTGCCAGCAGCTTACTAGCGGGGACCTACAATGAGCAGTTCTTC. Amino acids: CASSLLAGTYNEQFF.

The chain joins TRBV28 to TRBJ1-2; TRBD1 is a possible D gene (5 bases). From germline, CDR1 is MDHEN and CDR2 SYDVKM. V was cut by 4 bases and J by 8 bases, with 17 bases left in between. The CDR3 covers 14 residues. Here the CDR3 reads CASSSPGGVHGYTF. The DNA for the CDR3 is TGTGCCAGCAGTTCACCCGGGGGTGTCCACGGCTACACCTTC.

The rearrangement links TRBV14 to TRBJ1-2; D is undetermined. The V end was cut by 0 bases, the J end by 4 bases, with 9 bases between. The V gene's germline CDR1 is SGHDN and CDR2 FVKESK. The CDR3 totals 14 residues. The DNA of the CDR3 is TGTGCCAGCAGCCAAGATCTTTCCCCCTATGGCTACACCTTC. Translation gives CASSQDLSPYGYTF. Full variable domain (rest looked up from reference TRBV14 and TRBJ1-2): EAGVTQFPSHSVIEKGQTVTLRCDPISGHDNLYWYRRVMGKEIKFLLHFVKESKQDESGMPNNRFLAERTGGTYSTLKVQPAELEDSGVYFCASSQDLSPYGYTFGSGTRLTVV.

The CDR3 DNA reads TGTGCCAGCAGCGCCGAGGACAGGGGGCTTGGAAACACCATATATTTT. Translation gives CASSAEDRGLGNTIYF. The V call is TRBV9, the J call TRBJ1-3, with TRBD1 identical over 11 bases. Germline trimming cut 3 bases from V and 3 bases from J; bases unmatched to any gene: 5. The CDR3 loop spans 16 amino acids. Germline loops: CDR1 SGDLS, CDR2 YYNGEE.

J is TRBJ2-4 and V is TRBV2; D may be TRBD1 (5 bases). The V gene's germline CDR1 is SNHLY and CDR2 FYNNEI. Between the trimmed V and J ends, which lost 1 base and 2 bases, there was a span of 12 bases. This CDR3 comprises 16 residues. CDR3 nucleotide sequence: TGTGCCAGCAGTGAAGGGTCAGGGTGGACCAAAAACATTCAGTACTTC. This gives the protein CASSEGSGWTKNIQYF.

This rearrangement joins TRBV7-3 to TRBJ2-1; D is possibly TRBD1 (6 bases). The CDR3 is 14 amino acids. Trimming took off 4 bases at V and 9 bases at J, with 16 bases between the two ends. Germline V gives CDR1 SGHTA, CDR2 FQGTGA. The CDR3 DNA reads TGTGCCAGCAGCTCCCCGCTACAGGGCACTGAGCAGTTCTTC. Residues: CASSSPLQGTEQFF. Variable domain in full (rest from reference TRBV7-3 and TRBJ2-1): GAGVSQTPSNKVTEKGKYVELRCDPISGHTALYWYRQSLGQGPEFLIYFQGTGAADDSGLPNDRFFAVRPEGSVSTLKIQRTERGDSAVYLCASSSPLQGTEQFFGPGTRLTVL.

A note on this clone: The junction departs from the called germline gene at one end, perhaps through a read error. The chain recombines TRBV7-7 with TRBJ2-3; no firm D call. The CDR3 loop spans 13 amino acids. CDR1 is SSHAT, CDR2 FNYEAQ, per germline (reference sequence). CDR3 amino acids: CASSLEPTDTQYF. In DNA, the CDR3 is TGTGCTAGCAGCTTAGAACCCACAGATACGCAGTATTTT.

The rearrangement joins TRBV28 to TRBJ1-1; 7 nucleotides agree with TRBD1. This CDR3 has 16 amino acids. Germline CDR1 and CDR2: MDHEN and SYDVKM. The trim removed 3 bases at V and 7 bases at J, leaving 14 bases unmatched. The CDR3 coding sequence is TGTGCCAGCAGTTTTCCCCGGGCAGGGGGACGTTTTGAAGCTTTCTTT. Its translation: CASSFPRAGGRFEAFF.

V gene TRBV6-5 combines with J gene TRBJ1-5; D is uncertain. With 6 bases removed from V and 2 bases from J, the gap between germline ends came to 11 bases. The V gene's germline CDR1 is MNHEY and CDR2 SVGAGI. The CDR3 consists of 14 residues. The CDR3 loop reads CASRVGSGNQPQHF. The CDR3 nucleotides read TGTGCCAGCAGGGTGGGGAGTGGCAATCAGCCCCAGCATTTT.

This chain uses TRBV9 with TRBJ2-5, with TRBD2 identical over 9 bases. The CDR3 contains 14 residues. Germline CDR1 and CDR2: SGDLS and YYNGEE. After removal of 1 base from V and 2 bases from J, the junction contained 0 bases not matched to a gene. The CDR3 sequence is CASSVSGGQETQYF. The CDR3 DNA sequence: TGTGCCAGCAGCGTAAGCGGGGGGCAAGAGACCCAGTACTTC.

The V gene is TRBV7-2, the J gene TRBJ1-1, with no clear D. From germline, CDR1 is SGHTA and CDR2 FQGNSA. V lost 3 bases, J lost 0 bases, and 20 bases lay in between. The CDR3 has 18 amino acids. CDR3: CASSFGSRRGFMNTEAFF. The CDR3 nucleotides are TGTGCCAGCAGCTTCGGATCACGGCGGGGATTCATGAACACTGAAGCTTTCTTT.

The J gene is TRBJ1-5, the V gene TRBV28; D is unclear. CDR1 MDHEN and CDR2 SYDVKM come from the germline V gene. Trimming left V 2 bases short and J 0 bases short, with 5 bases between. The CDR3 consists of 14 residues. This CDR3 is CASSLRNSNQPQHF. CDR3 in DNA: TGTGCCAGCAGTTTACGGAATAGCAATCAGCCCCAGCATTTT.